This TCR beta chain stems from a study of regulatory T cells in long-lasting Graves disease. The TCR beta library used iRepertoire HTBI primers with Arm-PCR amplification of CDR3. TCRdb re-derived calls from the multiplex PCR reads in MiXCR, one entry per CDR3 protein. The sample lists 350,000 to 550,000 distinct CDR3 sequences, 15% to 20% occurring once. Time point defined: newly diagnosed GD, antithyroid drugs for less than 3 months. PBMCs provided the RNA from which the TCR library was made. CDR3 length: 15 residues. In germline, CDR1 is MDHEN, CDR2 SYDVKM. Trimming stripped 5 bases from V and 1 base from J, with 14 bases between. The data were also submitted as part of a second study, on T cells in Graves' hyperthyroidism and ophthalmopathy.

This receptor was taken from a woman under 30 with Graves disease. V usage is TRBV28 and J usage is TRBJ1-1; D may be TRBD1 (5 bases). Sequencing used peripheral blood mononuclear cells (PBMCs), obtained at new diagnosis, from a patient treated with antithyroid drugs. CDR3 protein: CASSAPGRGNTEAFF. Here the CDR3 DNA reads TGTGCCAGCAGTGCCCCGGGACGAGGGAACACTGAAGCTTTCTTT. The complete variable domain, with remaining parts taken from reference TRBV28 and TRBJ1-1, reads DVKVTQSSRYLVKRTGEKVFLECVQDMDHENMFWYRQDPGLGLRLIYFSYDVKMKEKGDIPEGYSVSREKKERFSLILESASTNQTSMYLCASSAPGRGNTEAFFGQGTRLTVV.